The 19 T cell receptor beta chains below all came from one sample that was sequenced in a study of a mutant IDH1 vaccine in newly diagnosed glioma. Time point in this sample: week 11, during vaccination. Mutant IDH1 20-mer peptide, at 300 ug, made up each vaccine dose, with topical imiquimod. Their specific antigens are unknown. Assay used: immunoSEQ multiplex PCR; TCRdb lists only in-frame clones, some missing. Here the sample spans around 40,000 clones, roughly 84% being singletons. Sequenced material: PBMCs, taken from a glioma patient whose treatment included an IDH1 peptide vaccine. The source of these receptors is a man aged 35 to 55 with glioma.

This clone was counted between two and nine times. The J gene is TRBJ1-2, the V gene TRBV6-6; D gene unclear. Trimming removed 8 bases from V and 7 bases from J, with 14 bases in between. The CDR3 length is 12 residues. Germline CDR1 reads MNHNY; CDR2 reads SVGAGI (reference sequence). DNA for the CDR3: TGTGCCAGCTCGATCCCCGGTGGTGGCTACACCTTC. It encodes CASSIPGGGYTF.

CDR3 DNA: TGTGCCAGCAGCTTGGTCGGTCAGGGGGCTTACGAGCAGTACTTC. The encoded protein is CASSLVGQGAYEQYF. The V gene is TRBV5-4, the J gene TRBJ2-7; 8 bases are shared with TRBD1. The germline V gene has CDR1 SGHNT and CDR2 YYREEE (reference sequence). Germline trimming cut 0 bases from V and 4 bases from J; bases unmatched to any gene: 6. CDR3 length: 15 residues.

This clone was counted a few times. This sequence joins TRBV2 and TRBJ1-5; 7 bases match TRBD1. This CDR3 has 13 residues. Trimming took 6 bases from V and 6 from J; bases not matched to a gene: 5. From germline, CDR1 is SNHLY and CDR2 FYNNEI. The CDR3 protein is CASSPTGLQPQHF. The CDR3 DNA reads as TGTGCCAGCAGCCCGACAGGGCTTCAGCCCCAGCATTTT.

The CDR3 loop is CASSPGYLGADTQYF. The DNA of the CDR3 is TGCGCCAGCAGCCCGGGTTATCTCGGGGCAGATACGCAGTATTTT. V usage is TRBV5-1 and J usage is TRBJ2-3; maybe TRBD2 (5 bases). V shed 4 bases and J shed 4 bases, with 16 bases lying between them. This CDR3 spans 15 amino acids. CDR1 and CDR2 (germline): SGHRS, YFSETQ.

The table lists this clone with a few counts. The rearrangement joins TRBV2 to TRBJ2-7, with no clear D. CDR1 SNHLY and CDR2 FYNNEI come from the germline V gene. This CDR3 has 14 residues. V was shortened by 1 base and J by 2 bases, with 9 bases between the two germline ends. CDR3 in amino acids: CASSEEAAPYEQYF. DNA of the CDR3: TGTGCCAGCAGTGAAGAGGCGGCGCCCTACGAGCAGTACTTC.

The rearrangement uses TRBV11-1 and TRBJ1-1; unclear D gene. This CDR3 is 13 amino acids long. Deletions cut 3 bases from V and 4 bases from J, with 9 bases between. CDR1 and CDR2 (germline): SGHAT, FQDESV (reference sequence). The CDR3 bases are TGTGCCAGCAGCTTCTCATGGGGCACTGAAGCTTTCTTT. Translated, it gives CASSFSWGTEAFF. Supplemented by reference TRBV11-1 and TRBJ1-1, the full variable domain reads EAEVAQSPRYKITEKSQAVAFWCDPISGHATLYWYRQILGQGPELLVQFQDESVVDDSQLPKDRFSAERLKGVDSTLKIQPAELGDSAMYLCASSFSWGTEAFFGQGTRLTVV.

This clone has a single count. J is TRBJ1-2 and V is TRBV6-6; perhaps TRBD1 as D (6 bases). V lost 2 bases to trimming and J lost 5 bases, with 12 bases between them. Germline values: CDR1 MNHNY, CDR2 SVGAGI (reference sequence). The CDR3 extends over 14 amino acids. The CDR3 sequence is CASSYQGLSYGYTF. The CDR3 DNA reads TGTGCCAGCAGTTACCAGGGGCTTAGTTATGGCTACACCTTC.

The chain couples TRBV25-1 to TRBJ2-1; D perhaps matches TRBD2 (6 bases). The V gene's germline CDR1 is MGHDK and CDR2 SYGVNS. The V and J ends lost 4 bases and 6 bases respectively, with 10 bases between them. The CDR3 length is 13 residues. CDR3 DNA: TGTGCCAGCAGTGTCACCGGGGGCAATGAGCAGTTCTTC. Translation gives CASSVTGGNEQFF. The full variable domain, its missing parts supplied by reference TRBV25-1 and TRBJ2-1, is EADIYQTPRYLVIGTGKKITLECSQTMGHDKMYWYQQDPGMELHLIHYSYGVNSTEKGDLSSESTVSRIRTEHFPLTLESARPSHTSQYLCASSVTGGNEQFFGPGTRLTVL.

This sequence joins TRBV29-1 and TRBJ2-3; 7 bases fit TRBD2. The germline V gene has CDR1 SQVTM and CDR2 ANQGSEA. The CDR3 runs to 14 residues. V shed 7 bases and J 3 bases; nucleotides not matched to a gene: 10. This CDR3 reads CSASGRERTDTQYF. CDR3 bases: TGCAGCGCCTCGGGGCGGGAGAGAACAGATACGCAGTATTTT.

Only a few counts were recorded for this clone. The chain couples TRBV7-2 to TRBJ2-7; maybe TRBD1 (5 bases). CDR3 length equals 14 residues. CDR1 and CDR2 (germline): SGHTA, FQGNSA. V gave up 5 bases and J gave up 3 bases, with 14 bases separating them. In DNA, the CDR3 is TGTGCCAGCAGCCAGTCGGGTAGGGGCTACGAGCAGTACTTC. Protein product: CASSQSGRGYEQYF.

The chain joins TRBV2 to TRBJ1-2, with D tentatively TRBD1 (5 bases). Trimming stripped 0 bases from V and 4 bases from J, with 9 bases between. CDR3 length: 14 residues. Germline V lookup: CDR1 SNHLY, CDR2 FYNNEI. CDR3: CASSEASQAYGYTF. The CDR3, as DNA: TGTGCCAGCAGTGAAGCCTCACAGGCCTATGGCTACACCTTC.

This chain links TRBV4-1 with TRBJ2-7, with a possible D match to TRBD2 (5 bases). Trimming took 0 bases from V and 4 from J, leaving 13 bases between them. The V gene's germline CDR1 is MGHRA and CDR2 YSYEKL. This CDR3 region has 15 residues. In nucleotides, the CDR3 is TGCGCCAGCAGCCAAGATTGGACTCCTAGATACGAGCAGTACTTC. It specifies CASSQDWTPRYEQYF.

The CDR3 DNA is TGCGCCAGCAGATCGGGCGGGGCCAAAAACATTCAGTACTTC. Protein sequence: CASRSGGAKNIQYF. V and J are TRBV5-1 and TRBJ2-4; D is possibly TRBD2 (5 bases). Germline V gene data show CDR1 as SGHRS and CDR2 as YFSETQ. V was trimmed by 5 bases and J by 1 base, leaving 10 bases between them. The CDR3 totals 14 residues. The full variable domain, in which reference TRBV5-1 and TRBJ2-4 provide the parts outside the CDR3, is KAGVTQTPRYLIKTRGQQVTLSCSPISGHRSVSWYQQTPGQGLQFLFEYFSETQRNKGNFPGRFSGRQFSNSRSEMNVSTLELGDSALYLCASRSGGAKNIQYFGAGTRLSVL.

This clone was seen more than once but under ten times. The gene calls are TRBV11-2 and TRBJ2-7, with D perhaps assigned TRBD1 or TRBD2 (5 bases each). Germline-derived CDR1 and CDR2 are SGHAT and FQNNGV. Trimming stripped 2 bases from V and 4 bases from J, with 15 bases between. The CDR3 sequence is 15 residues long. DNA for the CDR3: TGTGCCAGCAGCTTACGGGCAGGGCGACTATACGAGCAGTACTTC. The encoded protein is CASSLRAGRLYEQYF.

This chain joins TRBV5-1 and TRBJ2-3, with 11 bases lining up with TRBD2. Unmatched junction bases numbered 11, after V lost 0 bases and J lost 8 bases. The CDR3 sequence is 17 residues long. Germline V gene sequence: CDR1 SGHRS, CDR2 YFSETQ. The CDR3 reads CASSLGGGLAGPGTQYF. The CDR3 DNA reads as TGCGCCAGCAGCTTGGGCGGAGGACTAGCGGGCCCGGGTACGCAGTATTTT.

This clone appeared a single time. The J gene is TRBJ2-6, the V gene TRBV5-4, with 8 bases matching TRBD2. This CDR3 region has 17 residues. With V trimmed by 5 bases and J by 3 bases, 10 bases remained unmatched. CDR1 and CDR2 from the germline V gene are SGHNT and YYREEE (reference sequence). DNA for the CDR3: TGTGCCAGCAGATCCGGGACTAGTGTGTTTGGGGCCAACGTCCTGACTTTC. This codes for CASRSGTSVFGANVLTF.

This rearrangement joins TRBV2 to TRBJ1-1; possibly TRBD1 for D (5 bases). CDR3 size: 14 residues. From germline, CDR1 is SNHLY and CDR2 FYNNEI. V gave up 6 bases and J gave up 3 bases, with 14 bases separating them. The chain's CDR3 is CASRGGGGDTEAFF. The CDR3 coding sequence is TGTGCCAGCAGAGGTGGGGGAGGGGACACTGAAGCTTTCTTT.

J is TRBJ2-7 and V is TRBV7-3; TRBD2 is a possible D gene (5 bases). V was trimmed by 1 base and J by 3 bases, leaving 13 bases between them. Germline V gene data show CDR1 as SGHTA and CDR2 as FQGTGA. CDR3 length: 15 residues. DNA of the CDR3: TGTGCCAGCAGCTTAAATCCTAGCCCCTACTACGAGCAGTACTTC. It specifies CASSLNPSPYYEQYF.

The gene calls are TRBV6-5 and TRBJ2-7, with a tentative D call TRBD2 (5 bases). The germline V gene encodes CDR1 MNHEY and CDR2 SVGAGI. This CDR3 has 13 residues. V shed 3 bases and J shed 3 bases, with 9 bases lying between them. The CDR3 loop is CASSYTLDYEQYF. Here the CDR3 DNA reads TGTGCCAGCAGTTATACACTAGACTACGAGCAGTACTTC.